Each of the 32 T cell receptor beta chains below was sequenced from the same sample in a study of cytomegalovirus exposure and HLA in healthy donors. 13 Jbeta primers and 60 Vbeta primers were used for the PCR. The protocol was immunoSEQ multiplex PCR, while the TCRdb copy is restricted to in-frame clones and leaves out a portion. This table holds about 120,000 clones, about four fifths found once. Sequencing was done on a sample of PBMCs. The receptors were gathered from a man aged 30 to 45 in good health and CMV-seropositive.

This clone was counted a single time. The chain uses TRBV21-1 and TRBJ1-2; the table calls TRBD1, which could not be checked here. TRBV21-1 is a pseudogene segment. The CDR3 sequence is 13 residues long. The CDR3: CASSALDSYGYTF. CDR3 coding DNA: TGTGCCAGCAGCGCCCTCGACAGTTATGGCTACACCTTC.

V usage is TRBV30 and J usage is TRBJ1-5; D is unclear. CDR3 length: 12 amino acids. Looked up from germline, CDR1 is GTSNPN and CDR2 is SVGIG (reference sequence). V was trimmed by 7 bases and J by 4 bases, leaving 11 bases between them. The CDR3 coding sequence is TGTGCCTCAACCCGGGGAAATCAGCCCCAGCATTTT. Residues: CASTRGNQPQHF.

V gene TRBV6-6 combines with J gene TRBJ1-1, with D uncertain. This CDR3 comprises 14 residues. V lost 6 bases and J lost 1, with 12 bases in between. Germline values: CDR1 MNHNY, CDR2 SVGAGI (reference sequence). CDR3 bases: TGTGCCAGCAGCCCTCGGGTTGGGAACACTGAAGCTTTCTTT. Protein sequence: CASSPRVGNTEAFF.

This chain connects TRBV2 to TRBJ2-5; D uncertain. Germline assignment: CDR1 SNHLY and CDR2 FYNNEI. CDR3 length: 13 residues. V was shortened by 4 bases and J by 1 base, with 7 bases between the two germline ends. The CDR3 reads CASSGLLQETQYF. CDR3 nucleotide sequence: TGTGCCAGCAGTGGACTCCTCCAAGAGACCCAGTACTTC.

As DNA, the CDR3 is TGTGCCTGGAGTGTACTTGGCAGTCCGGGGCAGCCCCAGCATTTT. It is translated as CAWSVLGSPGQPQHF. The rearrangement uses TRBV30 and TRBJ1-5; D is uncertain. CDR3 length: 15 amino acids. Per germline, CDR1 GTSNPN and CDR2 SVGIG (reference sequence). Between the trimmed V and J ends, which lost 0 bases and 7 bases, there was a span of 16 bases.

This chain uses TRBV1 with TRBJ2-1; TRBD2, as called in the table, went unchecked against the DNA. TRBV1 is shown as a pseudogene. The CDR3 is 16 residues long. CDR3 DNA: TGCACCAGCAGCCAAGATGAGCGCGGGAGGGACAATGAGCAGTTCTTC. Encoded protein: CTSSQDERGRDNEQFF.

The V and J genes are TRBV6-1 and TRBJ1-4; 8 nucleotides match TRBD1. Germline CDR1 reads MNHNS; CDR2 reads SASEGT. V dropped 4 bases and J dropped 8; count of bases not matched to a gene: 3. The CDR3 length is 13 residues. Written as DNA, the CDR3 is TGTGCCAGCAGTGGTTGGACAGGGGAAAAACTGTTTTTT. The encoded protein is CASSGWTGEKLFF.

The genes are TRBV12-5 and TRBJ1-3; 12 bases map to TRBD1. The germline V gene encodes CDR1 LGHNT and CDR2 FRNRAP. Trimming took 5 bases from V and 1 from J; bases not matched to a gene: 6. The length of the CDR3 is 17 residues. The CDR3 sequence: CASGKGQGARSGNTIYF. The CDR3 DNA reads TGTGCTAGTGGTAAGGGACAGGGGGCGCGATCTGGAAACACCATATATTTT.

The DNA for the CDR3 is TGTGCCAGCAGCTTGTTAGCGGGAGGGCCTTACGAGCAGTACTTC. Its protein is CASSLLAGGPYEQYF. The chain recombines TRBV5-4 with TRBJ2-7; 11 nucleotides agree with TRBD2. Germline CDR1 is SGHNT and CDR2 is YYREEE (reference sequence). This CDR3 has 15 amino acids. V lost 1 base to trimming and J lost 4 bases; unmatched junction nucleotides: 4. The variable domain in full, completed from reference TRBV5-4 and TRBJ2-7, reads ETGVTQSPTHLIKTRGQQVTLRCSSQSGHNTVSWYQQALGQGPQFIFQYYREEENGRGNFPPRFSGLQFPNYSSELNVNALELDDSALYLCASSLLAGGPYEQYFGPGTRLTVT.

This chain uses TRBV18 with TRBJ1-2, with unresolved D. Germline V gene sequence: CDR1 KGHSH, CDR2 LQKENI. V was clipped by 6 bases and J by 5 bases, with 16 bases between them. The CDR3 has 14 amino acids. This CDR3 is CASSGSGAWYGYTF. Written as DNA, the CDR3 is TGTGCCAGCTCCGGGAGCGGAGCCTGGTATGGCTACACCTTC.

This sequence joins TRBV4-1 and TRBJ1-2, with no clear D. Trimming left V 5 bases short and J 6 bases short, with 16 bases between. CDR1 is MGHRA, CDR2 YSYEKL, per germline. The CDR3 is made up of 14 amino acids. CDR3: CASSVGGDVDGYTF. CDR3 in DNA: TGCGCCAGCAGCGTCGGCGGAGATGTGGATGGCTACACCTTC.

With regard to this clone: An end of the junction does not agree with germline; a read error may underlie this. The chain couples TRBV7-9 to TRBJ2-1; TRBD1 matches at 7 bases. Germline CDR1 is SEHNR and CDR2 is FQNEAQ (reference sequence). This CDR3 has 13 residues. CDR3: CSSSHPPGQTQFF. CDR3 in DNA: TGTTCCAGCAGCCACCCTCCGGGACAGACCCAGTTCTTC.

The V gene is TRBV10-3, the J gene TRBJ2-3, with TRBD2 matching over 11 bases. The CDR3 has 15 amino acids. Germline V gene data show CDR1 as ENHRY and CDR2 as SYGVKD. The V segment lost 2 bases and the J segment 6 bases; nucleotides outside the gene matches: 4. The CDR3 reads CAISELAGGRDTQYF. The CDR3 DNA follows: TGTGCCATCAGTGAGCTAGCGGGGGGCCGGGATACGCAGTATTTT.

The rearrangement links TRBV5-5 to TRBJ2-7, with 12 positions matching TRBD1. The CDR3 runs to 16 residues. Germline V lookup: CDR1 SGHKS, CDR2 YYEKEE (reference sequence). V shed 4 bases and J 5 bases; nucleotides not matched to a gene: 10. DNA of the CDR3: TGTGCCAGCAGCGCGGGCCGGGACAGGGGGCGGAACGAGCAGTACTTC. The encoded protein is CASSAGRDRGRNEQYF.

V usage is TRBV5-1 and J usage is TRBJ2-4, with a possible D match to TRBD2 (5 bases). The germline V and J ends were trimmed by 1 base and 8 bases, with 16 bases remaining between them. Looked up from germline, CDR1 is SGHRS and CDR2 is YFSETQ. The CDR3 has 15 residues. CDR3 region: CASSLLPENSDIQYF. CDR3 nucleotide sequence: TGCGCCAGCAGCTTGCTCCCGGAGAATAGCGACATTCAGTACTTC.

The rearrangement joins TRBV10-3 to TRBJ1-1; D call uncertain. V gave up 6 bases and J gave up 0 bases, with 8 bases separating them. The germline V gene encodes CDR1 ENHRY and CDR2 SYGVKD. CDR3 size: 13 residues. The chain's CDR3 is CAIRGLLNTEAFF. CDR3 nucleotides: TGTGCCATCAGAGGACTGTTGAACACTGAAGCTTTCTTT.

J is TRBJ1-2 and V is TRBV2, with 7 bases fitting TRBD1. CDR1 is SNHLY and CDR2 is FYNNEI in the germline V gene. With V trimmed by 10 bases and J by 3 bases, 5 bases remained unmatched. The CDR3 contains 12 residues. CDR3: CATLTGYYGYTF. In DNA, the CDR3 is TGTGCCACCCTGACAGGGTACTATGGCTACACCTTC.

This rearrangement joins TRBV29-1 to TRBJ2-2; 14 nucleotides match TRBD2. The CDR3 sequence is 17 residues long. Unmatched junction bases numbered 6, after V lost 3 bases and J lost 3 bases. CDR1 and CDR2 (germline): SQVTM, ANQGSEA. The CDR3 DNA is TGCAGCGTTGAGACTAGCGGGAGGGGCGGTGACACCGGGGAGCTGTTTTTT. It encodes CSVETSGRGGDTGELFF.

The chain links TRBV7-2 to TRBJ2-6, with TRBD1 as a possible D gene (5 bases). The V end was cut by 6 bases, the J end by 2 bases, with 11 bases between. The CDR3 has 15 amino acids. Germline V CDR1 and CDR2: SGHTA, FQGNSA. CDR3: CASRLTGAGANVLTF. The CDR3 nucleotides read TGTGCCAGCAGACTTACAGGTGCTGGGGCCAACGTCCTGACTTTC.

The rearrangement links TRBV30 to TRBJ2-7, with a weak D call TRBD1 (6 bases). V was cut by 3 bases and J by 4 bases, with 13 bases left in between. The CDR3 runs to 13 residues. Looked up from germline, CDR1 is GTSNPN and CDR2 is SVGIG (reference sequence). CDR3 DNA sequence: TGTGCCTGGAGGCTTATCGGGACATACGAGCAGTACTTC. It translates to CAWRLIGTYEQYF. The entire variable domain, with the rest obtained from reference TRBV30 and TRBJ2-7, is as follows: SQTIHQWPATLVQPVGSPLSLECTVEGTSNPNLYWYRQAAGRGLQLLFYSVGIGQISSEVPQNLSASRPQDRQFILSSKKLLLSDSGFYLCAWRLIGTYEQYFGPGTRLTVT.

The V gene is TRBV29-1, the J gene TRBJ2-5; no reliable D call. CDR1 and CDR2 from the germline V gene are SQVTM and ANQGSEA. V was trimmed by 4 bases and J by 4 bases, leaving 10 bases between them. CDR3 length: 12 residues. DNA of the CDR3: TGCAGCGTTGTGGCCAATGGAGAGACCCAGTACTTC. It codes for CSVVANGETQYF. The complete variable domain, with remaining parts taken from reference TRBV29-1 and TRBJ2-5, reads SAVISQKPSRDICQRGTSLTIQCQVDSQVTMMFWYRQQPGQSLTLIATANQGSEATYESGFVIDKFPISRPNLTFSTLTVSNMSPEDSSIYLCSVVANGETQYFGPGTRLLVL.

The CDR3 DNA sequence: TGTGCCAGCTCGTCACTAGCGGGAGGAGAGACCCAGTACTTC. Protein sequence: CASSSLAGGETQYF. V and J are TRBV18 and TRBJ2-5, with 12 bases lining up with TRBD2. Germline V CDR1 and CDR2: KGHSH, LQKENI. Germline trimming cut 6 bases from V and 4 bases from J; bases unmatched to any gene: 3. CDR3 length equals 14 residues. Full variable domain (rest looked up from reference TRBV18 and TRBJ2-5): NAGVMQNPRHLVRRRGQEARLRCSPMKGHSHVYWYRQLPEEGLKFMVYLQKENIIDESGMPKERFSAEFPKEGPSILRIQQVVRGDSAAYFCASSSLAGGETQYFGPGTRLLVL.

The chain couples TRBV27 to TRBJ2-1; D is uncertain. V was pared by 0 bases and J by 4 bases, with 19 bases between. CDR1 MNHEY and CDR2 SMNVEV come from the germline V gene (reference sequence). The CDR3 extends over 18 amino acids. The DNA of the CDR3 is TGTGCCAGCAGTTTATCCTCCAGTCAGGCAATCTTATACAATGAGCAGTTCTTC. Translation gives CASSLSSSQAILYNEQFF.

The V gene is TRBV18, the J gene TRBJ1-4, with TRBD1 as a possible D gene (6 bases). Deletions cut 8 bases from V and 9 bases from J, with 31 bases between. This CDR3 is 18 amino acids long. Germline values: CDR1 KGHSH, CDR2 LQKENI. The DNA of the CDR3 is TGTGCCAGCCACAACCTCCGGCAGGGGATAGGGGGTACGAAAAAACTGTTTTTT. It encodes CASHNLRQGIGGTKKLFF.

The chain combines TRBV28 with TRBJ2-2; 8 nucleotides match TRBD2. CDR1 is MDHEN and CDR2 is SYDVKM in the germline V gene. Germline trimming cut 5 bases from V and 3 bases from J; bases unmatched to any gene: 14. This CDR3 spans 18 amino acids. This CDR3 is CASSAWERESVDTGELFF. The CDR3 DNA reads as TGTGCCAGCAGTGCCTGGGAGCGGGAGTCAGTGGACACCGGGGAGCTGTTTTTT.

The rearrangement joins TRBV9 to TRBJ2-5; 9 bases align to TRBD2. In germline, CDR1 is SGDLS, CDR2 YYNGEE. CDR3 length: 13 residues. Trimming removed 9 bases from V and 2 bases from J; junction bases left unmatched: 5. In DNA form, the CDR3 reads TGTGCCACCTCTAGCGGGGAACAAGAGACCCAGTACTTC. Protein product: CATSSGEQETQYF.

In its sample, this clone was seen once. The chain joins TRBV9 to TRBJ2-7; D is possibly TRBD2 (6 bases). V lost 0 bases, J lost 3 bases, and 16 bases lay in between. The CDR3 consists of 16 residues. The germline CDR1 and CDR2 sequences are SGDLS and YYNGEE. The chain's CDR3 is CASSVGGSGTYYEQYF. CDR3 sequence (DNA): TGTGCCAGCAGCGTAGGAGGATCAGGGACTTACTACGAGCAGTACTTC.

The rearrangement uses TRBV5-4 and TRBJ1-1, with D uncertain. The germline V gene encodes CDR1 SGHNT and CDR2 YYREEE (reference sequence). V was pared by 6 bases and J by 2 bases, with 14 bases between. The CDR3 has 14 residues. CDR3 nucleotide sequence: TGTGCCAGCACCCACTCAACCTTTAACACTGAAGCTTTCTTT. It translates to CASTHSTFNTEAFF.

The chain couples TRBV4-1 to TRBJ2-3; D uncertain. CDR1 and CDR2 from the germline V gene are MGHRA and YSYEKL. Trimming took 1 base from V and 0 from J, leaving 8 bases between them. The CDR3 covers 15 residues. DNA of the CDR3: TGCGCCAGCAGCCAAGGGCTAGTTAGCACAGATACGCAGTATTTT. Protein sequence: CASSQGLVSTDTQYF.

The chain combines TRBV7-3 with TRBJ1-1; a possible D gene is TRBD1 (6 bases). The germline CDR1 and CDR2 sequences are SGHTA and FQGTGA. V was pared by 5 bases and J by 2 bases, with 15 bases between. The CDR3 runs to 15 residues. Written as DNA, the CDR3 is TGTGCCAGCAGCAACGGGGGGGCGGGTAACACTGAAGCTTTCTTT. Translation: CASSNGGAGNTEAFF.

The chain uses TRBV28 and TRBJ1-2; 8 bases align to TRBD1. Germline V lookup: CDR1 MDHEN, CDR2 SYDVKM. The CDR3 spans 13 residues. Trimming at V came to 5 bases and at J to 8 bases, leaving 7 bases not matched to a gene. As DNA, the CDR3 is TGTGCCAGCAGTCTGACAGGGGTCGGGGGCTACACCTTC. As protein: CASSLTGVGGYTF.

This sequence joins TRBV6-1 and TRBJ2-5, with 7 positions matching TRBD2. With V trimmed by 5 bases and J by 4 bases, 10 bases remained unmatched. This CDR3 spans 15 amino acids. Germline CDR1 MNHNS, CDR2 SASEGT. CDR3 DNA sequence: TGTGCCAGCAGTTGGGGGTATGGGGAGGGAGAGACCCAGTACTTC. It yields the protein CASSWGYGEGETQYF.